This paragraph reports one T cell receptor (beta chain). The antigen is not known. This sample was included in a study of T cells after yellow fever vaccination. Study details: Preparation of fractions with low cell numbers was performed using SMART-Seq v4 Ultra Low Input. Study-wide findings and caveats: Only a minor proportion of clonotypes was detected across both CD4 and CD8 compartments.

Each CDR3 protein is one row after TCRdb ran MiXCR on the 5' RACE reads. This table holds about 630,000 distinct CDR3 sequences, approximately 13% found once. This CDR3 is 15 amino acids long. The V gene's germline CDR1 is MNHEY and CDR2 SVGEGT. With 6 bases removed from V and 3 bases from J, the gap between germline ends came to 15 bases. The receptor's source is a man younger than 45 who received the YFV17D yellow fever vaccine. This material consisted of PBMCs, taken on the day of the yellow fever booster vaccination. The J gene is TRBJ2-1, the V gene TRBV6-2 or TRBV6-3; maybe TRBD2 (6 bases). The CDR3 sequence is CASRHPGLRYNEQFF. Written as DNA, the CDR3 is TGTGCCAGCAGACACCCGGGACTCCGCTACAATGAGCAGTTCTTC.